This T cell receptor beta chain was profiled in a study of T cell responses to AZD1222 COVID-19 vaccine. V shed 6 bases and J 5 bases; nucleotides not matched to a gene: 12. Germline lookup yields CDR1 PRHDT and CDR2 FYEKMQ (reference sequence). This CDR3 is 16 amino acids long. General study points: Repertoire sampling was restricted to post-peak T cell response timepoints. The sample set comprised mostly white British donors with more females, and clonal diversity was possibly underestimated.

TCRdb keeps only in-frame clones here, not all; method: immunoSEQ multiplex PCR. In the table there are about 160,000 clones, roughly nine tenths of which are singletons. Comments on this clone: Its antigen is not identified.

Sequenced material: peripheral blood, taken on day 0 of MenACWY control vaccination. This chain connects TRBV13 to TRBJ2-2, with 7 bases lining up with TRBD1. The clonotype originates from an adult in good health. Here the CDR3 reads CASSFSPRQGTGELFF. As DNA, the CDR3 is TGTGCCAGCAGTTTTTCCCCACGACAGGGTACCGGGGAGCTGTTTTTT.